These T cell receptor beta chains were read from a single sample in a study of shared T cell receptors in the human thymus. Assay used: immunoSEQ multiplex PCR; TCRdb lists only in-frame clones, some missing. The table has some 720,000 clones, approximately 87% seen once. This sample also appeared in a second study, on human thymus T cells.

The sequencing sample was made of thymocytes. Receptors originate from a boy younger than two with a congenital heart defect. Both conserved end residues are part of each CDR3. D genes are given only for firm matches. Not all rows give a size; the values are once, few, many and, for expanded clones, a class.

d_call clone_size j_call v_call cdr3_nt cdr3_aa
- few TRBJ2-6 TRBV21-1 TGTGCCAGCAGCCCGCAGAATCGGGGGGAGGGCCGTTACTATGGGGCCAACGTCCTGACTTTC CASSPQNRGEGRYYGANVLTF
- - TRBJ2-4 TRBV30 TGTGCCTGGGGCCGGGGAGCCAAAAACATTCAGTACTTC CAWGRGAKNIQYF
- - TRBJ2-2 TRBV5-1 TGCGCCAGCAGCTTCGGGGGGGAGCTGTTTTTT CASSFGGELFF
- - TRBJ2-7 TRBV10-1 TGCGCCAGCAGTGAAGGTTGGCAGGATACCTACGAGCAGTACTTC CASSEGWQDTYEQYF
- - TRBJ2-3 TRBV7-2 TGTGCCAGCAGCGTCGGGGTAACAGATACGCAGTATTTT CASSVGVTDTQYF
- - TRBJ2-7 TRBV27 TGTGCCAGCAGTTTGCGGGGCGACTACGAGCAGTACTTC CASSLRGDYEQYF
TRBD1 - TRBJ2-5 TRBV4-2 TGTGCCAGCAGCCAACGACAGGGTTGGGAGGAGACCCAGTACTTC CASSQRQGWEETQYF
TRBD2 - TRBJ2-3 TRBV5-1 TGCGCCAGCAGCCCGACTAGCGGGAGGGCAGATACGCAGTATTTT CASSPTSGRADTQYF
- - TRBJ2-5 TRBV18 TGTGCCAGCTCACTATCTTCCAACACCCTGAGGGAGACCCAGTACTTC CASSLSSNTLRETQYF
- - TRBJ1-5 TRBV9 TGTGCCAGCAGCGTAGGGCCGGGGTACAATCAGCCCCAGCATTTT CASSVGPGYNQPQHF
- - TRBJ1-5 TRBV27 TGTGCCAGCAGCAGGCGGCGGGACGGGCCCCAGCATTTT CASSRRRDGPQHF
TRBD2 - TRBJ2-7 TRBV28 TGTGCCAGCAGCCCCCGGCCTCGACCGCCAGCGGGACCACCGGGACTCGTCGACGAGCAGTACTTC CASSPRPRPPAGPPGLVDEQYF
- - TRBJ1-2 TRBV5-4 TGTGCCAGCAGCCCGTTCGGGACACCAAGACCCTATGGCTACACCTTC CASSPFGTPRPYGYTF
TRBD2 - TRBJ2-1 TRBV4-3 TGCGCCAGCAGCCAAGCCTCATACGGGACTAGCGGTAACAATGAGCAGTTCTTC CASSQASYGTSGNNEQFF
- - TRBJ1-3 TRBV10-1 TGCGCCAGCAGTGAGTCCGCAGACCGGGGCTCTGGAAACACCATATATTTT CASSESADRGSGNTIYF
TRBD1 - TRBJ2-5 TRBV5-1 TGCGCCAGCAGGGCCGGGGACAGGGGGAAAGAGACCCAGTACTTC CASRAGDRGKETQYF
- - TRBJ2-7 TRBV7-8 TGTGCCAGCAGCTTAGAGAGACAGACCCTCTCCTACGAGCAGTACTTC CASSLERQTLSYEQYF
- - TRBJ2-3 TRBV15 TGTGCCACCAGCAGCTTCTCAGATACGCAGTATTTT CATSSFSDTQYF
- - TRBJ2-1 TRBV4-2 TGTGCCAGCAGCCCCACCCGGCGGGCCCGCTACAATGAGCAGTTCTTC CASSPTRRARYNEQFF
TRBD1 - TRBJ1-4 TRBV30 TGTGCCTGGAGGACGTTTTTCCCGGGACAGGGCGCTATGGAACTGTTTTTT CAWRTFFPGQGAMELFF
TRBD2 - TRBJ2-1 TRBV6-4 TGTGCCAGCAGTGCCTTAGCGGGGGGGACGGGGACCTACAATGAGCAGTTCTTC CASSALAGGTGTYNEQFF
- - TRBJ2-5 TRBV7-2 TGTGCCAGCAGGGCAGGGGACCAACAAGAGACCCAGTACTTC CASRAGDQQETQYF
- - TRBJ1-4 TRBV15 TGTGCCACCAGGAAGACTTTAGGCGAAAAACTGTTTTTT CATRKTLGEKLFF
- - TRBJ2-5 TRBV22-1 TGTCCTGGCGTTCGTAAAGAGACCCAGTACTTC CPGVRKETQYF
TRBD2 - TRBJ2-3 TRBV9 TGTGCCAGCAGTCAAAGCGGGAGAAGTACAGATACGCAGTATTTT CASSQSGRSTDTQYF
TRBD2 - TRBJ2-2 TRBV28 TGTGCCAGCAGTTACGGTAGCGGGAGGCTCACCGGGGAGCTGTTTTTT CASSYGSGRLTGELFF
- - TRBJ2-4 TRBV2 TGTGCCAGCAGTGAGAGGTCCCAAAACATTCAGTACTTC CASSERSQNIQYF
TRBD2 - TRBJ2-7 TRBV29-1 TGCAGCGCCTCGAAGCGGGGGTCCTACGAGCAGTACTTC CSASKRGSYEQYF
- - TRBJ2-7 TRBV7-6 TGTGCCAGCAGCTTAGCGGTTTCAGGGTCGGGTTTGTACGAGCAGTACTTC CASSLAVSGSGLYEQYF
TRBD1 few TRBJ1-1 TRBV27 TGTGCCAGCAGTTCACGACAGGGACAGAACACTGAAGCTTTCTTT CASSSRQGQNTEAFF
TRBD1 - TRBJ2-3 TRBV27 TGTGCCAGCACCCCCAGGACAGGCCCCACAGATACGCAGTATTTT CASTPRTGPTDTQYF